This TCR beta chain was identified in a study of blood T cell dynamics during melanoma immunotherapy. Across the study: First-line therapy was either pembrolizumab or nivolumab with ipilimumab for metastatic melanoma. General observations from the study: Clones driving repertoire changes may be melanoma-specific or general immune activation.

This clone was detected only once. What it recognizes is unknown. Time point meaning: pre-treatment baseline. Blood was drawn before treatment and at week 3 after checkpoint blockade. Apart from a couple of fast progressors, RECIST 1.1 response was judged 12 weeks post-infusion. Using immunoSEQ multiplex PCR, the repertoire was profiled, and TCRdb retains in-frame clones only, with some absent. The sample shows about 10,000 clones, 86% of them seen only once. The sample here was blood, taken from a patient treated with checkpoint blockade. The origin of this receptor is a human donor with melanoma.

DNA for the CDR3: TGTGCCAGCAGTTTAAGGGTCCCGGGACTAGCGGGAGTCCCCTACGAGCAGTACTTC. This encodes CASSLRVPGLAGVPYEQYF. The chain uses TRBV28 and TRBJ2-7; 14 bases are a match to TRBD2. With 2 bases clipped from V and 2 bases from J, the junction kept 11 bases outside the gene matches. This CDR3 is 19 amino acids long. Germline assignment: CDR1 MDHEN and CDR2 SYDVKM.